Shown below are 12 T cell receptor beta chains from a single sample sequenced in a study of blood T cell repertoires in COVID-19. Method: immunoSEQ multiplex PCR; TCRdb's copy keeps in-frame clones and lacks some. The sample shows over 200,000 clones, approximately 83% of them seen only once. What was sequenced was peripheral blood. The receptors shown here come from a man aged 45 to 65 with active or convalescent COVID-19.

This chain connects TRBV3-1 (or the pseudogene TRBV3-2) to TRBJ1-4; 9 bases agree with TRBD1. The CDR3 covers 18 residues. V lost 2 bases to trimming and J lost 0 bases; unmatched junction nucleotides: 7. Per germline, CDR1 LGHDT and CDR2 YNNKEL (reference sequence). In DNA form, the CDR3 reads TGTGCCAGCAGCCAAACAGGGGGCTACTCCCCAACTAATGAAAAACTGTTTTTT. Its translation: CASSQTGGYSPTNEKLFF.

The rearrangement uses TRBV11-3 and TRBJ2-2, with D tentatively TRBD1 (5 bases). Trimming stripped 1 base from V and 2 bases from J, with 11 bases between. Germline V gene sequence: CDR1 SGHNT, CDR2 YENEEA. The CDR3 covers 16 residues. CDR3 bases: TGTGCCAGCAGCTTAGCCGCAGGGATAAACACCGGGGAGCTGTTTTTT. This gives the protein CASSLAAGINTGELFF.

The chain joins TRBV14 to TRBJ1-2; D gene uncertain. The V gene lost 1 base and the J gene lost 4 bases, with 4 bases spanning the gap. Germline loops: CDR1 SGHDN, CDR2 FVKESK. The CDR3 is made up of 12 amino acids. Written as DNA, the CDR3 is TGTGCCAGCAGCCAAGCAGGCTATGGCTACACCTTC. This translates into CASSQAGYGYTF.

The CDR3 loop reads CATGTGFGTDTQYF. The CDR3 coding sequence is TGTGCCACCGGGACAGGGTTCGGCACAGATACGCAGTATTTT. This chain connects TRBV27 to TRBJ2-3; 9 bases agree with TRBD1. CDR3 length: 14 residues. In germline, CDR1 is MNHEY, CDR2 SMNVEV (reference sequence). V was clipped by 10 bases and J by 1 base; unmatched bases: 6.

The V call is TRBV5-1, the J call TRBJ2-3, with a weak D call TRBD1 (6 bases). V was trimmed by 0 bases and J by 5 bases, leaving 13 bases between them. This CDR3 is built from 15 residues. CDR1 and CDR2 from the germline V gene are SGHRS and YFSETQ. DNA of the CDR3: TGCGCCAGCAGCTTGGCCAGGGGCCCCAGAGATACGCAGTATTTT. It specifies CASSLARGPRDTQYF.

In its sample, this clone was seen once. The gene calls are TRBV7-9 and TRBJ1-5; D is unresolved. Germline lookup yields CDR1 SEHNR and CDR2 FQNEAQ (reference sequence). The CDR3 has 14 residues. Trimming removed 1 base from V and 6 bases from J, with 10 bases in between. The CDR3 nucleotides are TGTGCCAGCAGCTTAGGAGGGATTGGTCAGCCCCAGCATTTT. Translating it yields CASSLGGIGQPQHF.

This clone was seen once. The chain employs TRBV15 and TRBJ2-3, with D possibly being TRBD2 (5 bases). Germline V CDR1 and CDR2: LNHNV, YYDKDF (reference sequence). The CDR3 has 15 residues. V gave up 5 bases and J gave up 3 bases, with 15 bases separating them. The chain's CDR3 is CATSESRTGTDTQYF. CDR3 nucleotide sequence: TGTGCCACCAGCGAAAGCCGAACGGGGACAGATACGCAGTATTTT. Using reference TRBV15 and TRBJ2-3 for the parts outside the CDR3, the full variable domain is DAMVIQNPRYQVTQFGKPVTLSCSQTLNHNVMYWYQQKSSQAPKLLFHYYDKDFNNEADTPDNFQSRRPNTSFCFLDIRSPGLGDTAMYLCATSESRTGTDTQYFGPGTRLTVL.

The rearrangement uses TRBV3-1 (or the pseudogene TRBV3-2) and TRBJ1-2; the match to TRBD1 covers 11 bases. This CDR3 is 15 amino acids long. Germline V gene sequence: CDR1 LGHDT, CDR2 YNNKEL (reference sequence). V lost 4 bases and J lost 6; bases outside the gene matches: 7. CDR3 bases: TGTGCCAGCAGCCTTGGACAGGGGGCTTGGAATGGCTACACCTTC. This sequence encodes CASSLGQGAWNGYTF.

This clone was detected only once. The V gene is TRBV12-3 or TRBV12-4, the J gene TRBJ2-2, with TRBD1 as a possible D gene (5 bases). Trimming took off 6 bases at V and 8 bases at J, with 10 bases between the two ends. The CDR3 is 12 residues long. The CDR3 spells CASSSGIGELFF. The CDR3 DNA is TGTGCCAGCAGCTCAGGGATTGGGGAGCTGTTTTTT.

The chain links TRBV4-1 to TRBJ2-1; no reliable D call. V was clipped by 0 bases and J by 2 bases, with 14 bases between them. The CDR3 is made up of 17 amino acids. Looked up from germline, CDR1 is MGHRA and CDR2 is YSYEKL. CDR3 residues: CASSQERWANTYNEQFF. The CDR3 DNA reads as TGCGCCAGCAGCCAAGAAAGATGGGCGAACACCTACAATGAGCAGTTCTTC.

The chain has TRBV15 and TRBJ2-5; 9 nucleotides align to TRBD2. Per the germline V gene, CDR1 is LNHNV and CDR2 is YYDKDF (reference sequence). Trimming cost V 0 bases and J 5 bases; bases outside gene matches: 7. This CDR3 has 16 residues. The CDR3 DNA reads as TGTGCCACCAGCAGAGATCTGGCTAGCGGGGAGGAGACCCAGTACTTC. It specifies CATSRDLASGEETQYF.

This clone turned up a few times. The V and J genes are TRBV6-5 and TRBJ2-1, with TRBD1 as a possible D gene (6 bases). Trimming removed 6 bases from V and 3 bases from J, with 9 bases in between. The CDR3 is made up of 13 amino acids. The germline V gene has CDR1 MNHEY and CDR2 SVGAGI. The CDR3 loop is CASSPGDYNEQFF. The CDR3 DNA is TGTGCCAGCAGCCCAGGGGACTACAATGAGCAGTTCTTC.